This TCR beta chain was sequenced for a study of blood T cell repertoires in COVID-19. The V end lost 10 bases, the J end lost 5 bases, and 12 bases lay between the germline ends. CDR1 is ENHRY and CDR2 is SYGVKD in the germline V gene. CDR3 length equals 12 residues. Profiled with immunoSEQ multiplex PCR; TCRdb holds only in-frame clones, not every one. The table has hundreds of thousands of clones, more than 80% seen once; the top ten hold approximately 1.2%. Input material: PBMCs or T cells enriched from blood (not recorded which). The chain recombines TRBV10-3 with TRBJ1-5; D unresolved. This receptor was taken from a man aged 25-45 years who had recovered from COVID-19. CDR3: CASSTSDQPQHF. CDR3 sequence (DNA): TGTGCCAGTTCGACTTCGGATCAGCCCCAGCATTTT.